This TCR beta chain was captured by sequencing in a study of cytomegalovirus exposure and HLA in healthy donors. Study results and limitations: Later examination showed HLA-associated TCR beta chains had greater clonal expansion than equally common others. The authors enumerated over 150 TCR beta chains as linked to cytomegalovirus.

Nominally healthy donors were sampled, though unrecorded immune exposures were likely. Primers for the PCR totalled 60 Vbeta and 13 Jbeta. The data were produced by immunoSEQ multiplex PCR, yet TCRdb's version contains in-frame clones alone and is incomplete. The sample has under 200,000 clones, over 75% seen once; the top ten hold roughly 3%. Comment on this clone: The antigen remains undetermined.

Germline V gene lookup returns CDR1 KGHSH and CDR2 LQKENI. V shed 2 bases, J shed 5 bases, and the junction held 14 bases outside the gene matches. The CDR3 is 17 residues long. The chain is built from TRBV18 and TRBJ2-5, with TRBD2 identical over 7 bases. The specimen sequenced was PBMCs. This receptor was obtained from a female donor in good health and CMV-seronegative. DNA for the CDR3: TGTGCCAGCTCACCAATCGGACCGGGACTAAAGTCCGAGACCCAGTACTTC. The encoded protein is CASSPIGPGLKSETQYF. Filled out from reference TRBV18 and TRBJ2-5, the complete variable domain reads NAGVMQNPRHLVRRRGQEARLRCSPMKGHSHVYWYRQLPEEGLKFMVYLQKENIIDESGMPKERFSAEFPKEGPSILRIQQVVRGDSAAYFCASSPIGPGLKSETQYFGPGTRLLVL.